This T cell receptor (beta chain) was sequenced during a study of cytomegalovirus exposure and HLA in healthy donors. Study details: A prior analysis found about 110 million unique TCR beta sequences from approximately 190 million T cells. Samples from HLA-typed donors yielded about 86 million unique TCRs in an early data release.

There are a few counts of this clone. Its cognate antigen is unknown. Nominally healthy donors provided the samples, though records likely missed some immune exposures. Findings and caveats of the study: Sequencing depth roughly uniform across donors was assumed in presence/absence analyses.

CDR1 is SGHDT and CDR2 is YYEEEE in the germline V gene. Trimming cost V 2 bases and J 4 bases, with 10 bases left between them. CDR3 size: 14 residues. Primers included in the PCR were 60 Vbeta and 13 Jbeta primers. TCRdb keeps only in-frame clones here, not all; method: immunoSEQ multiplex PCR. The sample carries about 200,000 clones, 70% to 80% recorded once. The chain uses TRBV5-6 and TRBJ1-5, with a weak D call TRBD1 (6 bases). Sample: PBMCs. The receptor comes from a girl aged 2-10 years in good health and CMV-seronegative. CDR3 protein: CASSFGTTNQPQHF. CDR3 sequence (DNA): TGTGCCAGCAGCTTCGGGACAACAAATCAGCCCCAGCATTTT.